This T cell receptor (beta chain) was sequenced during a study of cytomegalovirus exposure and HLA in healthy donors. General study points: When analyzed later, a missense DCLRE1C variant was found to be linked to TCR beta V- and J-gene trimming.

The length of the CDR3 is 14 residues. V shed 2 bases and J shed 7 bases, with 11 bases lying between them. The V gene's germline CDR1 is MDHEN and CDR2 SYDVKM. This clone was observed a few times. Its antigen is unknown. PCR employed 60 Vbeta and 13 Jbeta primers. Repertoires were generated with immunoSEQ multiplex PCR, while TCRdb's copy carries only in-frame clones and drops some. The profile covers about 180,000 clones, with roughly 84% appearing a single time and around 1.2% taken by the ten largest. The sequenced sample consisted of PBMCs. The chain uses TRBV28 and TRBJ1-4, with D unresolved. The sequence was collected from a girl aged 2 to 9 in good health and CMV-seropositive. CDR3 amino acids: CASSLPTHSEKLFF. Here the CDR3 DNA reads TGTGCCAGCAGTTTACCAACTCACAGTGAAAAACTGTTTTTT. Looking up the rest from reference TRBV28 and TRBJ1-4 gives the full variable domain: DVKVTQSSRYLVKRTGEKVFLECVQDMDHENMFWYRQDPGLGLRLIYFSYDVKMKEKGDIPEGYSVSREKKERFSLILESASTNQTSMYLCASSLPTHSEKLFFGSGTQLSVL.